A selection of T cell receptor beta chains follows, all from one sample in a study of shared clonotypes between healthy human individuals. The data were produced by immunoSEQ multiplex PCR, yet TCRdb's version contains in-frame clones alone and is incomplete. In the table there are fewer than 850,000 clones, roughly 78% of which are singletons. Sequenced sample: memory CD4+ T cells sorted from blood. These receptors were collected from a woman younger than 45 in good health. CDR3s include the opening cysteine and the closing phenylalanine or tryptophan. A D gene is named only where the DNA matches it firmly. Rows may omit the clone size; those that give it use once, few, many or a size class.

clone size: -
D gene: -
J gene: TRBJ2-5
V gene: TRBV2
CDR3 protein: CASSVGVMQETQYF
CDR3 DNA: TGTGCCAGCAGTGTAGGTGTAATGCAAGAGACCCAGTACTTC

clone size: -
D gene: -
J gene: TRBJ2-3
V gene: TRBV6-4
CDR3 protein: CASSTGDTQYF
CDR3 DNA: TGTGCCAGCAGCACAGGAGATACGCAGTATTTT

clone size: -
D gene: -
J gene: TRBJ2-2
V gene: TRBV4-2
CDR3 protein: CASSQEPVGAGELFF
CDR3 DNA: TGTGCCAGCAGCCAAGAGCCGGTGGGGGCCGGGGAGCTGTTTTTT

clone size: few
D gene: -
J gene: TRBJ2-5
V gene: TRBV19
CDR3 protein: CASTPLGRGLPETQYF
CDR3 DNA: TGTGCCAGTACCCCCCTCGGCAGGGGTCTTCCAGAGACCCAGTACTTC

clone size: -
D gene: -
J gene: TRBJ2-7
V gene: TRBV5-1
CDR3 protein: CASSLGPSLVEQYF
CDR3 DNA: TGCGCCAGCAGCTTGGGACCGTCCCTCGTCGAGCAGTACTTC

clone size: -
D gene: -
J gene: TRBJ2-3
V gene: TRBV18
CDR3 protein: CASSPWAPDGTDTQYF
CDR3 DNA: TGTGCCAGCTCACCATGGGCACCGGACGGCACAGATACGCAGTATTTT

clone size: once
D gene: -
J gene: TRBJ2-7
V gene: TRBV11-2
CDR3 protein: CASSTGQLYEQYF
CDR3 DNA: TGTGCCAGCAGCACCGGACAGTTATACGAGCAGTACTTC

clone size: few
D gene: TRBD1
J gene: TRBJ2-3
V gene: TRBV18
CDR3 protein: CASSPPQGDADTQYF
CDR3 DNA: TGTGCCAGCTCACCACCCCAGGGGGACGCAGATACGCAGTATTTT

clone size: -
D gene: TRBD1
J gene: TRBJ2-5
V gene: TRBV15
CDR3 protein: CATTLGQGKVWETQYF
CDR3 DNA: TGTGCCACCACCCTAGGACAGGGGAAGGTCTGGGAGACCCAGTACTTC

clone size: -
D gene: TRBD1
J gene: TRBJ2-3
V gene: TRBV7-6
CDR3 protein: CASSFRTGGDTDTQYF
CDR3 DNA: TGTGCCAGCAGCTTTAGGACAGGGGGGGACACAGATACGCAGTATTTT

clone size: -
D gene: TRBD2
J gene: TRBJ2-2
V gene: TRBV5-1
CDR3 protein: CASTTGTSGTGELFF
CDR3 DNA: TGCGCCAGCACCACCGGGACTAGCGGTACCGGGGAGCTGTTTTTT

clone size: -
D gene: -
J gene: TRBJ1-1
V gene: TRBV6-4
CDR3 protein: CAVKLSNTEAFF
CDR3 DNA: TGTGCCGTTAAGCTTTCGAACACTGAAGCTTTCTTT

clone size: -
D gene: -
J gene: TRBJ1-1
V gene: TRBV18
CDR3 protein: CASSPPRGTNTEAFF
CDR3 DNA: TGTGCCAGCTCACCACCACGGGGGACGAACACTGAAGCTTTCTTT

clone size: -
D gene: TRBD1
J gene: TRBJ2-7
V gene: TRBV28
CDR3 protein: CASSSTGTGTYEQYF
CDR3 DNA: TGTGCCAGCAGCTCTACCGGGACAGGCACCTACGAGCAGTACTTC

clone size: -
D gene: TRBD1
J gene: TRBJ2-7
V gene: TRBV5-1
CDR3 protein: CASSLADRDRNEQYF
CDR3 DNA: TGCGCCAGCAGCTTAGCGGACAGGGATCGTAACGAGCAGTACTTC

clone size: -
D gene: -
J gene: TRBJ2-2
V gene: TRBV5-4
CDR3 protein: CASSRDMENTGELFF
CDR3 DNA: TGTGCCAGCAGCAGAGACATGGAGAACACCGGGGAGCTGTTTTTT

clone size: -
D gene: TRBD2
J gene: TRBJ2-1
V gene: TRBV5-1
CDR3 protein: CASSLSSGAYNEQFF
CDR3 DNA: TGCGCCAGCAGCTTGTCCAGCGGGGCTTACAATGAGCAGTTCTTC

clone size: -
D gene: TRBD1
J gene: TRBJ1-1
V gene: TRBV7-9
CDR3 protein: CASSLGAGGRSRPFF
CDR3 DNA: TGTGCCAGCAGCTTAGGGGCAGGGGGCCGATCACGGCCTTTCTTT

clone size: few
D gene: -
J gene: TRBJ2-7
V gene: TRBV7-2
CDR3 protein: CASSASGYEQYF
CDR3 DNA: TGTGCCAGCAGCGCGTCAGGTTACGAGCAGTACTTC

clone size: -
D gene: -
J gene: TRBJ2-1
V gene: TRBV9
CDR3 protein: CASSVLADSYNEQFF
CDR3 DNA: TGTGCCAGCAGCGTATTAGCGGACTCCTACAATGAGCAGTTCTTC

clone size: -
D gene: TRBD2
J gene: TRBJ2-1
V gene: TRBV14
CDR3 protein: CASSQFIAGVYNEQFF
CDR3 DNA: TGTGCCAGCAGCCAATTTATAGCGGGAGTCTACAATGAGCAGTTCTTC

clone size: -
D gene: -
J gene: TRBJ2-5
V gene: TRBV5-1
CDR3 protein: CASSFGPAETQYF
CDR3 DNA: TGCGCCAGCAGCTTTGGACCAGCGGAGACCCAGTACTTC

clone size: once
D gene: TRBD2
J gene: TRBJ2-7
V gene: TRBV11-3
CDR3 protein: CASSLEAGDIRGEQYF
CDR3 DNA: TGTGCCAGCAGCTTAGAAGCGGGAGATATAAGGGGTGAGCAGTACTTC

clone size: -
D gene: -
J gene: TRBJ2-3
V gene: TRBV7-9
CDR3 protein: CAAEQAASWADTQYF
CDR3 DNA: TGTGCCGCCGAGCAAGCGGCTAGCTGGGCAGATACGCAGTATTTT

clone size: -
D gene: -
J gene: TRBJ2-7
V gene: TRBV4-2
CDR3 protein: CASSRRRDAAYEQYF
CDR3 DNA: TGTGCCAGCAGCCGCCGACGGGACGCCGCCTACGAGCAGTACTTC

clone size: -
D gene: -
J gene: TRBJ1-5
V gene: TRBV5-1
CDR3 protein: CASSKGPNQPQHF
CDR3 DNA: TGCGCCAGCAGCAAGGGACCGAATCAGCCCCAGCATTTT

clone size: -
D gene: TRBD1
J gene: TRBJ1-1
V gene: TRBV7-8
CDR3 protein: CASSLGTADYEAFF
CDR3 DNA: TGTGCCAGCAGCTTGGGGACAGCAGACTATGAAGCTTTCTTT